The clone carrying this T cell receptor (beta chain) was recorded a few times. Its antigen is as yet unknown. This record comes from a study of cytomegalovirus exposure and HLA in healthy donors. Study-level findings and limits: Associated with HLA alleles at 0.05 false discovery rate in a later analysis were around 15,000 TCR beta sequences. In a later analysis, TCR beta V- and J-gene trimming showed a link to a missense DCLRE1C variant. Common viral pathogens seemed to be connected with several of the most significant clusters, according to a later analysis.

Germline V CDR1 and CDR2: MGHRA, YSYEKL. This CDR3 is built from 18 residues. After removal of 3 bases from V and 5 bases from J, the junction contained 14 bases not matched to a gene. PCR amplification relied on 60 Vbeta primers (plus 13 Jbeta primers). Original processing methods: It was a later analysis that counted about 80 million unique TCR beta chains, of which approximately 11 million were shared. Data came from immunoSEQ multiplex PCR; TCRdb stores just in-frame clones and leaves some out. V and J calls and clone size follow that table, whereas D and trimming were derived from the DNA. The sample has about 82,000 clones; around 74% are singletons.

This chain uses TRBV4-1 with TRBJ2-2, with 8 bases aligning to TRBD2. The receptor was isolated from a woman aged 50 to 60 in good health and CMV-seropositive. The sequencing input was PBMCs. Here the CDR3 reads CASSHTYSGGFGTGELFF. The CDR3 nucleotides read TGCGCCAGCAGCCACACCTACAGCGGGGGCTTCGGGACCGGGGAGCTGTTTTTT.